The clone carrying this T cell receptor beta chain was counted a few times. TCRdb reprocessed the 5' RACE reads with MiXCR, giving one entry per CDR3 protein. The sample lists about 94,000 distinct CDR3 sequences; over 8% were seen once. This sample is part of a study of T cells after yellow fever vaccination. The V and J ends lost 5 bases and 1 base respectively, with 10 bases between them. Germline values: CDR1 SGHVS, CDR2 FQNEAQ. The CDR3 totals 14 residues. Study-wide findings and caveats: Among all clonotypes, a small share was observed in both CD4 and CD8 compartments.

The TCR sequence derives from a man aged 18-30 years who received the YFV17D yellow fever vaccine. Sequenced material: CD8+ T cells not binding an NS4B(214-222) dextramer, sorted from PBMCs, taken around 14 days after the first yellow fever vaccination. The chain is built from TRBV7-8 and TRBJ2-3; D not certain. The CDR3, as DNA: TGTGCCAGCAGCCCCGGTGGACGCACAGATACGCAGTATTTT. Translating gives CASSPGGRTDTQYF.